A selection of T cell receptor beta chains follows, all from one sample in a study of beta chain features in type 1 diabetes. Method: immunoSEQ multiplex PCR; TCRdb's copy keeps in-frame clones and lacks some. This repertoire shows about 260,000 clones, approximately 25% found once; its top ten account for 0.012%. Sequences were obtained from naive CD4+ T cells from blood. The receptors derive from a woman aged 25-40 years with type 1 diabetes. CDR3s include the opening cysteine and the closing phenylalanine or tryptophan. Each record gives: J gene, clone size, V gene, D gene, CDR3 protein, CDR3 DNA. D genes are given only for firm matches. Rows give clone size only sometimes, using once, few, many, or a class for an expanded clone.

>TRBJ2-2|few|TRBV6-5|TRBD2
CASSYSGRARTGELFF
TGTGCCAGCAGTTACTCCGGGAGGGCAAGGACCGGGGAGCTGTTTTTT
>TRBJ2-1|NA|TRBV7-2|NA
CASSPRRSGNEQFF
TGTGCCAGCAGCCCACGGAGGAGTGGAAATGAGCAGTTCTTC
>TRBJ2-1|few|TRBV7-9|NA
CASSLAQGRGGHNEQFF
TGTGCCAGCAGCTTAGCGCAGGGCAGGGGCGGCCACAATGAGCAGTTCTTC
>TRBJ2-1|few|TRBV7-8|TRBD2
CASSRLAGASNNEQFF
TGTGCCAGCAGCAGACTAGCGGGAGCCAGTAACAATGAGCAGTTCTTC
>TRBJ2-3|few|TRBV29-1|TRBD2
CSVREGPGDTQYF
TGCAGCGTGAGGGAGGGCCCCGGGGATACGCAGTATTTT
>TRBJ2-3|NA|TRBV5-6|NA
CASSFPSDTQYF
TGTGCCAGCAGCTTCCCGTCAGATACGCAGTATTTT
>TRBJ2-7|NA|TRBV7-2|NA
CASSRSGREQYF
TGTGCCAGCAGCCGCTCTGGCCGCGAGCAGTACTTC
>TRBJ2-7|few|TRBV25-1|TRBD2
CATQGLAGSYEQYF
TGTGCCACCCAGGGACTAGCGGGATCCTACGAGCAGTACTTC
>TRBJ1-2|NA|TRBV9|TRBD1
CASSGGTGDLGYTF
TGTGCCAGCAGCGGCGGGACAGGGGATTTGGGCTACACCTTC
>TRBJ1-2|NA|TRBV5-1|TRBD1
CASNPGGHYGYTF
TGCGCCAGCAACCCAGGGGGCCACTATGGCTACACCTTC
>TRBJ1-2|few|TRBV10-3|TRBD1
CAISEGTGGYGYTF
TGTGCCATCAGTGAGGGCACAGGGGGCTATGGCTACACCTTC
>TRBJ2-7|NA|TRBV28|TRBD1
CASSSMPGQGLYEQYF
TGTGCCAGCAGTTCTATGCCGGGACAGGGACTCTACGAGCAGTACTTC
>TRBJ1-2|few|TRBV30|TRBD1
CAWSVQGANYGYTF
TGTGCCTGGAGTGTACAGGGGGCCAACTATGGCTACACCTTC
>TRBJ1-1|NA|TRBV30|NA
CAWSGTAGGTEAFF
TGTGCCTGGAGTGGTACCGCGGGAGGGACTGAAGCTTTCTTT
>TRBJ1-1|few|TRBV15|NA
CATSSPGLNTEAFF
TGTGCCACCAGCAGTCCAGGGTTGAACACTGAAGCTTTCTTT
>TRBJ2-3|NA|TRBV7-9|NA
CASSPLSGGTDTQYF
TGTGCCAGCAGCCCCCTTTCGGGAGGCACAGATACGCAGTATTTT
>TRBJ2-7|NA|TRBV5-1|TRBD1
CASSLQGDTLSYEQYF
TGCGCCAGCAGCTTACAGGGGGACACACTCTCCTACGAGCAGTACTTC
>TRBJ2-5|few|TRBV29-1|NA
CSGRTEAETQYF
TGCAGCGGCCGAACTGAGGCTGAGACCCAGTACTTC
>TRBJ2-7|NA|TRBV6-5|TRBD1
CASSYPSGTGVYEQYF
TGTGCCAGCAGTTACCCATCGGGGACAGGGGTTTACGAGCAGTACTTC
>TRBJ2-7|NA|TRBV11-2|TRBD2
CASSPEVPGLAGARYEQYF
TGTGCCAGCAGCCCAGAGGTCCCGGGACTAGCGGGAGCTCGCTACGAGCAGTACTTC
>TRBJ1-3|few|TRBV2|NA
CASSLGTPYSGNTIYF
TGTGCCAGCAGTCTGGGGACACCCTACTCTGGAAACACCATATATTTT
>TRBJ2-7|few|TRBV6-5|NA
CASMSWRGTYEQYF
TGTGCCAGCATGAGTTGGCGGGGTACCTACGAGCAGTACTTC
>TRBJ2-7|few|TRBV6-5|NA
CASSRLTDSYEQYF
TGTGCCAGCAGTCGACTGACAGATTCCTACGAGCAGTACTTC
>TRBJ2-3|NA|TRBV9|TRBD2
CASSVATSSGRLTDTQYF
TGTGCCAGCAGCGTAGCCACCTCTAGCGGGAGACTCACAGATACGCAGTATTTT
>TRBJ2-1|few|TRBV7-3|NA
CASSQRADNEQFF
TGTGCCAGCAGCCAGCGGGCGGACAATGAGCAGTTCTTC
>TRBJ2-5|few|TRBV30|TRBD1
CAWRGTGMTQYF
TGTGCCTGGAGGGGGACAGGGATGACCCAGTACTTC
>TRBJ2-1|few|TRBV5-1|NA
CASSRASYNEQFF
TGCGCCAGCAGCCGTGCTAGTTACAATGAGCAGTTCTTC
>TRBJ2-4|NA|TRBV15|NA
CATSRGQGTDIQYF
TGTGCCACCAGCAGAGGGCAGGGGACGGACATTCAGTACTTC
>TRBJ1-2|NA|TRBV13|TRBD1
CASRQTGGSRGYTF
TGTGCCAGCAGACAGACAGGGGGCAGTCGGGGCTACACCTTC
>TRBJ2-2|NA|TRBV5-1|TRBD1
CASSLEQGAIGELFF
TGCGCCAGCAGCTTGGAACAGGGGGCAATTGGGGAGCTGTTTTTT
>TRBJ2-7|NA|TRBV7-9|NA
CASSLKGSSSYEQYF
TGTGCCAGCAGCTTAAAGGGGTCCTCTTCCTACGAGCAGTACTTC
>TRBJ2-6|NA|TRBV4-1|NA
CASSPLGPGANVLTF
TGCGCCAGCAGCCCACTTGGGCCTGGGGCCAACGTCCTGACTTTC
>TRBJ2-7|few|TRBV30|NA
CAWSGITARQRSYEQYF
TGTGCCTGGAGTGGGATTACCGCGAGACAGAGGTCCTACGAGCAGTACTTC
>TRBJ1-5|NA|TRBV7-2|TRBD1
CASNPGQGNQPQHF
TGTGCCAGCAACCCCGGACAGGGCAATCAGCCCCAGCATTTT
>TRBJ2-1|few|TRBV19|NA
CASSILTRLNPEQFF
TGTGCCAGTAGTATATTGACTCGACTTAATCCTGAGCAGTTCTTC
>TRBJ2-2|few|TRBV7-2|NA
CASNNRANTGELFF
TGTGCCAGCAATAATAGAGCGAACACCGGGGAGCTGTTTTTT
>TRBJ2-4|NA|TRBV4-1|NA
CASSQFLDRTRFLAKNIQYF
TGCGCCAGCAGCCAGTTTCTGGACAGAACACGCTTCCTAGCCAAAAACATTCAGTACTTC
>TRBJ1-1|few|TRBV2|NA
CASSELVMNTEAFF
TGTGCCAGCAGTGAACTTGTAATGAACACTGAAGCTTTCTTT
>TRBJ2-1|NA|TRBV27|NA
CASCGGNHNEQFF
TGTGCCAGCTGCGGCGGGAACCACAATGAGCAGTTCTTC
>TRBJ1-5|NA|TRBV18|TRBD1
CASKTGSNQPQHF
TGTGCCAGCAAGACAGGGAGCAATCAGCCCCAGCATTTT
>TRBJ2-1|few|TRBV20-1|NA
CSGTDNEQFF
TGCAGTGGGACAGACAATGAGCAGTTCTTC
>TRBJ2-1|NA|TRBV9|NA
CASSADSSYNEQFF
TGTGCCAGCAGCGCCGACAGCTCTTACAATGAGCAGTTCTTC
>TRBJ2-1|NA|TRBV9|NA
CASSGGPGLSYNEQFF
TGTGCCAGCTCCGGGGGACCGGGACTGTCCTACAATGAGCAGTTCTTC
>TRBJ2-7|few|TRBV4-1|NA
CASSQEANTWGEQYF
TGCGCCAGCAGCCAAGAGGCCAACACCTGGGGCGAGCAGTACTTC
>TRBJ2-2|NA|TRBV18|NA
CASSPDGIGELFF
TGTGCCAGCTCACCGGACGGGATCGGGGAGCTGTTTTTT
>TRBJ1-4|few|TRBV30|TRBD1
CAWSGTGRRATNEKLFF
TGTGCCTGGAGTGGGACAGGGAGGAGGGCAACTAATGAAAAACTGTTTTTT
>TRBJ1-5|few|TRBV2|TRBD1
CATRDRGLGQPQHF
TGTGCCACCCGGGACAGGGGGCTCGGTCAGCCCCAGCATTTT
>TRBJ2-2|NA|TRBV5-1|TRBD2
CASSRLAGGPRTGELFF
TGCGCCAGCAGCAGACTAGCGGGAGGGCCGAGGACCGGGGAGCTGTTTTTT
>TRBJ1-5|NA|TRBV2|NA
CASTRQTSNQPQHF
TGTGCCAGCACCAGACAGACTAGCAATCAGCCCCAGCATTTT
>TRBJ1-4|few|TRBV29-1|NA
CSDMAATNEKLFF
TGCAGCGATATGGCTGCAACTAATGAAAAACTGTTTTTT
>TRBJ1-2|few|TRBV25-1|NA
CASSGGGSAINYGYTF
TGTGCCAGCAGTGGAGGGGGATCGGCGATAAACTATGGCTACACCTTC
>TRBJ1-1|once|TRBV7-9|TRBD1
CASSTQTGTTEAFF
TGTGCCAGCAGCACGCAGACAGGGACCACTGAAGCTTTCTTT
>TRBJ2-5|NA|TRBV5-1|NA
CASSGGPGLLAETQYF
TGCGCCAGCAGCGGGGGACCGGGACTGCTGGCAGAGACCCAGTACTTC
>TRBJ2-7|NA|TRBV2|TRBD1
CARQTGTGLSEQYF
TGTGCCAGACAAACCGGGACAGGGCTCAGCGAGCAGTACTTC
>TRBJ2-7|few|TRBV4-1|TRBD2
CASSQRVAGTYEQYF
TGCGCCAGCAGCCAAAGGGTAGCGGGAACCTACGAGCAGTACTTC